The source of this T cell receptor (beta chain) is a study of blood T cell repertoires in COVID-19 (dated by TCRdb to 2018 to 2021). Context from the whole study: Samples covering the acute and convalescent phases of COVID-19 were provided by collaborators in the United States, Italy and Spain. The samples were drawn from two sources: the first 160 participants of the ongoing ImmuneRACE study, and some 1,300 subjects contributed by 6 global collaborators. The material from the prospective study consisted of cDNA or gDNA derived from T cells, B-cell-depleted T cells, or PBMCs. The repertoires were made available in a free public database intended to serve as a resource for research on the immune response to SARS-CoV-2. Deeply sampled blood TCRbeta repertoires from subjects exposed to, actively infected with, or recovered from COVID-19 were included in the dataset. Where available, HLA class I and class II types were taken from metadata supplied by the sample provider and were not determined by assay-based typing. The sample metadata nearly always contained a de-identified subject ID, COVID-19 status, age in years and sex. Summary of the overall study and its limitations: Clinical and demographic metadata were provided uncurated, with the amount varying by source and participant.

TCRbeta CDR3 regions were amplified from genomic DNA using the immunoSEQ Assay, a bias-controlled multiplex PCR. From the authors' description of their analysis: Within the assay, amplification of reference gene primers was used to estimate how many nucleated cells each sample contained. To quantify the absolute abundance of each unique TCRbeta CDR3 rearrangement, sequence reads were collapsed and filtered. For each sample, productive Simpson clonality was calculated by taking the square root of Simpson's diversity index across productive rearrangements. TCRdb provides this immuneACCESS table in a form limited to in-frame rearrangements. Some clones are lacking; in checked studies, under half of them reflect an unresolved V gene, and why the rest are absent is not known. D and trimming were read from the DNA, whereas the V and J calls and clone size are those reported in that table. Within this sample are 140,000 to 150,000 clones, with 80% to 90% of them counted one time only. The biggest ten clones account for around 4.2% of the sample.

For this chain, trimming is 6 bases at the V end and 10 bases at the J end, and the number of junction bases without a gene match is 9. CDR1 LNHDA and CDR2 SQIVND were looked up in the germline V gene (reference sequence). The CDR3 covers 13 residues, taking in both the cysteine and the phenylalanine. Only CDR3 DNA remains: 39 bases, in frame from the first base. Points on this clone: There is no known antigen for this receptor. It has no much larger one-base neighbor in the sample; base qualities were not kept.

Participants in the prospective study were enrolled through a virtual design, were aged roughly 18 to 100 years, and lived in approximately 24 United States geographic areas. To assign participants to cohorts, the prospective study relied on clinical history that participants themselves reported in a screening survey and a study questionnaire. Recovered participants in ImmuneRACE Cohort 3 were defined by two consecutive negative NP/OP PCR tests, clearance by a healthcare professional, or resolution of symptoms. Each participant in the prospective study had whole blood, serum and a nasopharyngeal or oropharyngeal swab collected by mobile phlebotomists. Prospective study participants could optionally give additional blood draws and questionnaires over a roughly 2-month period. Prospective study blood samples were shipped either frozen or at room temperature before DNA extraction.

Sequenced input: PBMCs or T cells enriched from blood (not recorded which). The chain employs TRBV19 and TRBJ1-1; TRBD1 aligns with 9 central bases. The receptor's source is a man aged 45-60 years who had recovered from COVID-19. The nucleotides are TGTGCCAGTAGCCCCGGACAGGGGTTTGCAGCTTTCTTT. Its translation is CASSPGQGFAAFF.